The present TCR beta chain was sequenced within a study of T cells in tumors after PD-1 blockade. Study outcomes and limitations: About 40% of tumor TCR clonotypes were also found in blood.

This table comes from immunoSEQ multiplex PCR, and its TCRdb copy is limited to in-frame clones, with some not included. This sample has about 20,000 clones, with about three quarters found just once. The CDR3 is made up of 16 amino acids. V was pared by 4 bases and J by 6 bases, with 7 bases of the junction left unmatched. Germline loops: CDR1 SGHRS, CDR2 YFSETQ. About this clone: Its antigen is not known.

The receptor's source is a human donor with basal cell carcinoma. Sequences were derived from PBMCs, sampled before anti-PD-1 treatment. The V and J genes are TRBV5-1 and TRBJ2-7; the match to TRBD2 covers 16 bases. The chain's CDR3 is CASSTGTSGGGIEQYF. The CDR3 DNA sequence: TGCGCCAGCAGCACCGGGACTAGCGGGGGGGGAATCGAGCAGTACTTC. Drawing the rest from reference TRBV5-1 and TRBJ2-7, the complete variable domain is KAGVTQTPRYLIKTRGQQVTLSCSPISGHRSVSWYQQTPGQGLQFLFEYFSETQRNKGNFPGRFSGRQFSNSRSEMNVSTLELGDSALYLCASSTGTSGGGIEQYFGPGTRLTVT.